This T cell receptor beta chain is drawn from a study of blood T cell repertoires in COVID-19 (dated by TCRdb to 2018 to 2021). Broadly, across the study: The collaborator samples originated in the United States, Italy and Spain and spanned the acute and convalescent phases of COVID-19. The material from the prospective study consisted of cDNA or gDNA derived from T cells, B-cell-depleted T cells, or PBMCs. Deeply sampled blood TCRbeta repertoires from subjects exposed to, actively infected with, or recovered from COVID-19 were included in the dataset. The repertoires were released in a freely available public database meant as a resource for research on the immune response to SARS-CoV-2. The samples were drawn from two sources: the first 160 participants of the ongoing ImmuneRACE study, and 1,200 or so subjects contributed by 6 global collaborators. Sample metadata almost always included a de-identified subject ID, COVID-19 status, age in years and sex. HLA class I and class II types, where available, came from metadata supplied by the sample provider rather than from assay-based typing. General study outcomes and caveats: How much clinical and demographic metadata was included differed by source and by participant, and the metadata was provided uncurated.

About this clone itself: Its antigen is unknown. The input lacks base qualities; no much larger clone sits a single base away.

Inclusive of the bounding cysteine and phenylalanine, the CDR3 is 12 residues long. The only DNA kept is the CDR3, 36 bases in frame from the first base. Sequences LNHDA (CDR1) and SQIVND (CDR2) are obtained from the germline V gene (reference sequence). The trim is 11 bases for V and 8 bases for J, with a gap of 18 bases between the germline ends. TCRbeta CDR3 regions were amplified from genomic DNA using the immunoSEQ Assay, a bias-controlled multiplex PCR. In the authors' own workflow: Within the assay, amplification of reference gene primers was used to estimate how many nucleated cells each sample contained. Sequence reads were collapsed and filtered to measure the absolute abundance of every unique TCRbeta CDR3 rearrangement. For each sample, productive Simpson clonality was calculated by taking the square root of Simpson's diversity index across productive rearrangements. TCRdb obtained this table from immuneACCESS and retained in-frame rearrangements with V and J assigned. These tables miss some clones; where compared with another copy, unresolved V genes account for less than half of the shortfall, and the remainder is unexplained. That table furnishes V, J and clone size, whereas the DNA furnished D and trimming. This sample is represented by approximately 120,000 clones; around 74% of them were singletons. The ten largest clones capture about 6.3% of the sample.

In Seattle, one collaborating source enrolled patients while the infection was active and tracked those patients longitudinally over the course of disease. Collaborating institutions collected whole blood in K2EDTA tubes following their own protocols. For TCRbeta analysis, collaborator samples were shipped as frozen whole blood, as isolated PBMCs, or as DNA extracted from either sample type. Rearrangement joined TRBV19 to TRBJ1-2; the D gene lacks a confident call. The sample taken for sequencing was peripheral blood. The clonotype originates from a man of 80 years or more with COVID-19, enrolled during active disease. At the DNA level, the sequence is TGTGCCTCCCAAGGATTTACGAGGGGCTACACCTTC. Its translation is CASQGFTRGYTF.